The entry that follows covers one T cell receptor (beta chain) sequence. Per germline, CDR1 SGDLS and CDR2 YYNGEE. The CDR3 is made up of 14 amino acids. Trimming shortened V by 3 bases and J by 6 bases, and 16 bases separated the two germline ends. Ages ranged from about 18 to 89 years, with residence in 24 US areas. Each participant's cohort was designated according to participant-reported clinical history. This sample is drawn from a study of blood T cell repertoires in COVID-19. Turning to the study itself: Sample material is recorded as cDNA or gDNA derived from T cells, B-cell-depleted T cells, or PBMCs.

In the study's own analysis: Nucleated cell number was recorded as an estimate derived from reference gene primer amplification. The repertoire was sequenced with immunoSEQ multiplex PCR; TCRdb's copy has only in-frame clones and lacks some. V, J and clone size were drawn from that table, and D and trimming were deduced from the DNA. The sample yields 400,000 to 550,000 clones, about 85% seen once. Specimen: PBMCs or T cells enriched from blood (not recorded which). This clonotype was obtained from a woman between 18 and 30 years old with acute COVID-19. The gene calls are TRBV9 and TRBJ2-7; D gene unclear. CDR3 DNA: TGTGCCAGCAGCGAAGACGACTCGAGACGCGAGCAGTACTTC. It yields the protein CASSEDDSRREQYF.